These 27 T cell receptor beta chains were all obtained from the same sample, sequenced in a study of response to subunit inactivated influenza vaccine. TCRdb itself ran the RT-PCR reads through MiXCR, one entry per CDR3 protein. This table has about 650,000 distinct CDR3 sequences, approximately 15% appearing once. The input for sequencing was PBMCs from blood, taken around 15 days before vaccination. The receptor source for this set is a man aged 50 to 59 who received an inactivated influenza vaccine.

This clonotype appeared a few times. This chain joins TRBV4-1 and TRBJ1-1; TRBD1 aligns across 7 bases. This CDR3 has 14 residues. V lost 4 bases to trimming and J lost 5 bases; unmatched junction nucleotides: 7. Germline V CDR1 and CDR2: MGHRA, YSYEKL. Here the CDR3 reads CASSREQGWTEAFF. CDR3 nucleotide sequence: TGCGCCAGCAGCCGGGAACAGGGGTGGACTGAAGCTTTCTTT.

CDR3 nucleotide sequence: TGTGCCAGCAGCTTGACTAGTCTCCCGGGTGAAACCGGGGAGCTGTTTTTT. Protein sequence: CASSLTSLPGETGELFF. The genes are TRBV7-2 and TRBJ2-2, with D possibly matching TRBD2 (6 bases). Germline CDR1 SGHTA, CDR2 FQGNSA. The CDR3 is 17 amino acids. V lost 3 bases and J lost 5, with 19 bases in between.

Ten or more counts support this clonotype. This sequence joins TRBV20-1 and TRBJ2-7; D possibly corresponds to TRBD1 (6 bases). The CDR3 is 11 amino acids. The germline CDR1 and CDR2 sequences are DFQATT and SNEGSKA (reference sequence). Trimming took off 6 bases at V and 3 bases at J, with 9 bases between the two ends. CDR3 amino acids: CSARQDYEQYF. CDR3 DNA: TGCAGTGCCCGACAGGACTACGAGCAGTACTTC.

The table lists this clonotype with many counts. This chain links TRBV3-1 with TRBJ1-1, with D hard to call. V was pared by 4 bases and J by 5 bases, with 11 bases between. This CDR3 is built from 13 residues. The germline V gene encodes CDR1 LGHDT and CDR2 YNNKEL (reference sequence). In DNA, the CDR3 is TGTGCCAGCAGCCGAATTCAAGGTACTGAAGCTTTCTTT. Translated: CASSRIQGTEAFF.

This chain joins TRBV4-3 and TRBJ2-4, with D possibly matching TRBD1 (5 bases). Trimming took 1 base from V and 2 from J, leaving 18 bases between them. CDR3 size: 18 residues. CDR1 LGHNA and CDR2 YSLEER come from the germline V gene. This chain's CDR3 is CASSQARAAPGTKNIQYF. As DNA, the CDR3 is TGCGCCAGCAGCCAAGCCAGGGCCGCCCCTGGGACCAAAAACATTCAGTACTTC.

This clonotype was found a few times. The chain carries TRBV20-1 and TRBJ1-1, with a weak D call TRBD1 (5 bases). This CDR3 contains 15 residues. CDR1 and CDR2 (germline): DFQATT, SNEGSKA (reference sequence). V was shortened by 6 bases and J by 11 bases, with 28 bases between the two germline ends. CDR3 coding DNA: TGCAGTGCCCTAAAATTGCAGGGTGCTTGGGCCGTGGCTTTCTTT. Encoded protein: CSALKLQGAWAVAFF.

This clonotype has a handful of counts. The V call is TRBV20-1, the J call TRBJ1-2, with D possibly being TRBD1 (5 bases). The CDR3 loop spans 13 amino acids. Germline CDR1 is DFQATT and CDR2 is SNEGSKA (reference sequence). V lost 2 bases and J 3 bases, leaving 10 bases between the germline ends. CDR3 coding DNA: TGCAGTGCTAGACGGCAGGGAGACTATGGCTACACCTTC. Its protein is CSARRQGDYGYTF.

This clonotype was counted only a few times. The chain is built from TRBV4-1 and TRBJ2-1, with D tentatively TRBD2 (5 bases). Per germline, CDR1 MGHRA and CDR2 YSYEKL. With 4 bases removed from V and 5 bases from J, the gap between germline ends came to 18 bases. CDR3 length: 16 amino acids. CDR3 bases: TGCGCCAGCAGCCGAATCGGACTGACATCAAACAATGAGCAGTTCTTC. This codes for CASSRIGLTSNNEQFF.

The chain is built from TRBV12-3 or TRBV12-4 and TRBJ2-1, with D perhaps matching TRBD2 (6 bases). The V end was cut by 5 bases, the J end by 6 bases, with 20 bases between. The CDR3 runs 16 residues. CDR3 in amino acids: CASSPHGLARINEQFF. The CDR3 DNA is TGTGCCAGCAGTCCCCATGGGCTAGCGCGGATCAATGAGCAGTTCTTC.

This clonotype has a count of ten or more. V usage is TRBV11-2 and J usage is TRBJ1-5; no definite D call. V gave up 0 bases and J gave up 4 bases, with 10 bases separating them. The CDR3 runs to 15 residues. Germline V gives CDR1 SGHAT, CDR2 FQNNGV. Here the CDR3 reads CASSLDPGLNQPQHF. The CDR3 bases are TGTGCCAGCAGCTTAGATCCAGGCCTTAATCAGCCCCAGCATTTT. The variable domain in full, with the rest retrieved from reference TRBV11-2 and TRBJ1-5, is EAGVAQSPRYKIIEKRQSVAFWCNPISGHATLYWYQQILGQGPKLLIQFQNNGVVDDSQLPKDRFSAERLKGVDSTLKIQPAKLEDSAVYLCASSLDPGLNQPQHFGDGTRLSIL.

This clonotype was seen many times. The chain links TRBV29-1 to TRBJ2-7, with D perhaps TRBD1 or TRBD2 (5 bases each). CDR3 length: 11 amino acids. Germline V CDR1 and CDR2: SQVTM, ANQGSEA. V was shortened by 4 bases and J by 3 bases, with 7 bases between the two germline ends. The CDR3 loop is CSVGDGYEQYF. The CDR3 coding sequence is TGCAGCGTTGGGGACGGCTACGAGCAGTACTTC.

The CDR3 loop is CASSTKAGTTEAFF. DNA for the CDR3: TGTGCCAGTAGTACGAAAGCAGGGACAACTGAAGCTTTCTTT. The chain employs TRBV19 and TRBJ1-1, with D perhaps TRBD1 (6 bases). The CDR3 covers 14 residues. The germline gives CDR1 LNHDA, CDR2 SQIVND (reference sequence). With 4 bases removed from V and 5 bases from J, the gap between germline ends came to 14 bases.

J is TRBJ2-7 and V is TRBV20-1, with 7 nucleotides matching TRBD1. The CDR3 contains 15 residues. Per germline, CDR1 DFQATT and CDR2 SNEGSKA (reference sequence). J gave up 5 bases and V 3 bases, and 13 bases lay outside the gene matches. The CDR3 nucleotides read TGCAGTGCTAGTTGGACCCGGGACAGTATGGACGAGCAGTACTTC. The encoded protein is CSASWTRDSMDEQYF.

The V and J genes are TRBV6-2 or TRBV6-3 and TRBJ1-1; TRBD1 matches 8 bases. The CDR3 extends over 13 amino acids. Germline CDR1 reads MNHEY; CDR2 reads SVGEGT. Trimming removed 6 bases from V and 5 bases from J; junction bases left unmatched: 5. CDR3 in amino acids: CASRPGGETEAFF. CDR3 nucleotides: TGTGCCAGCAGACCAGGGGGCGAAACTGAAGCTTTCTTT.

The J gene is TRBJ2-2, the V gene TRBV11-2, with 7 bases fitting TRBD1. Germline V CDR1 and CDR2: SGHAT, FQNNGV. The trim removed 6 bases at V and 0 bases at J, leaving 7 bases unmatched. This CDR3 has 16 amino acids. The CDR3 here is CASRIPGQTNTGELFF. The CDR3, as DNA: TGTGCCAGCAGGATTCCGGGACAGACGAACACCGGGGAGCTGTTTTTT.

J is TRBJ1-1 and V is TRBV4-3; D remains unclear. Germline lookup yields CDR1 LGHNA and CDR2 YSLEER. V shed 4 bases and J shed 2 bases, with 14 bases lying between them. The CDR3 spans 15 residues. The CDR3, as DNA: TGCGCCAGCAGCCCCACCAAGCGTGGAAACACTGAAGCTTTCTTT. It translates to CASSPTKRGNTEAFF.

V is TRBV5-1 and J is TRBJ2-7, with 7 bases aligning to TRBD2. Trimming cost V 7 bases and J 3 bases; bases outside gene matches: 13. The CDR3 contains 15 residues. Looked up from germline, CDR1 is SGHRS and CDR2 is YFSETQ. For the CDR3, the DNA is TGCGCCAGCGGAAGTGGGGGGGACGGCTACTACGAGCAGTACTTC. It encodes CASGSGGDGYYEQYF.

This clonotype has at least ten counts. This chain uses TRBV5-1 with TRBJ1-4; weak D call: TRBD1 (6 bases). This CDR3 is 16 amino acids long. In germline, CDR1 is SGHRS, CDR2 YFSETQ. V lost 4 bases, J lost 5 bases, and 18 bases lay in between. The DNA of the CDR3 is TGCGCCAGCAGCCCCCGCGGAGGGGGGCTGAATGAAAAACTGTTTTTT. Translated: CASSPRGGGLNEKLFF.

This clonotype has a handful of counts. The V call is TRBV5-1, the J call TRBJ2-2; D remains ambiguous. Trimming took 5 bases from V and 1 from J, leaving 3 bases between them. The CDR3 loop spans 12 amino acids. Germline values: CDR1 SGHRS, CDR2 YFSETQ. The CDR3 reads CASRGNTGELFF. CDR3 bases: TGCGCCAGCAGAGGGAACACCGGGGAGCTGTTTTTT.

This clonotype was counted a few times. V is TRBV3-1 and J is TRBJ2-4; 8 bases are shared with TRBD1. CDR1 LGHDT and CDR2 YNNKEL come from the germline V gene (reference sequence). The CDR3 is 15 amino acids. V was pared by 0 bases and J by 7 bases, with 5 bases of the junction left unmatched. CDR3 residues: CASSQDWTGRNIQYF. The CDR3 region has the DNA TGTGCCAGCAGCCAAGATTGGACAGGGAGGAACATTCAGTACTTC.

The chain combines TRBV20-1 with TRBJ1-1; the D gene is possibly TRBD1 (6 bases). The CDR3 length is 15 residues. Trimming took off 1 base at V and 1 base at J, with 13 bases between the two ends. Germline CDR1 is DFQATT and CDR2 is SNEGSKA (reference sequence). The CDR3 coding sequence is TGCAGTGCTAGAGTGGAGTCCAGGGGGAACACTGAAGCTTTCTTT. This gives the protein CSARVESRGNTEAFF.

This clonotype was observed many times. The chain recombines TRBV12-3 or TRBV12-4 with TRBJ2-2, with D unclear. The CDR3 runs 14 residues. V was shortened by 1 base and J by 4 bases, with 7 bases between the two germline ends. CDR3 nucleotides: TGTGCCAGCAGTTTAGGGGGTAGCACCGGGGAGCTGTTTTTT. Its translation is CASSLGGSTGELFF.

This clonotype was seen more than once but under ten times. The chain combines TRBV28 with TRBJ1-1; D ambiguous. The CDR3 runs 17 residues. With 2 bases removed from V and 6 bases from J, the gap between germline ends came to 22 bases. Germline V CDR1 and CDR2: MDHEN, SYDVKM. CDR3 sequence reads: CASSLPSGRIISAEAFF. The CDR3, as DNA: TGTGCCAGCAGTTTACCGTCTGGAAGAATAATTTCGGCTGAAGCTTTCTTT.

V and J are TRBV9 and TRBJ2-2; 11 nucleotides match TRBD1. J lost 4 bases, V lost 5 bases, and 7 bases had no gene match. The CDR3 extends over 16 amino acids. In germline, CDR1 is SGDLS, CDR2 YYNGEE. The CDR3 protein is CASSRTGGISTGELFF. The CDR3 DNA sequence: TGTGCCAGCAGTCGGACAGGGGGCATTTCCACCGGGGAGCTGTTTTTT.

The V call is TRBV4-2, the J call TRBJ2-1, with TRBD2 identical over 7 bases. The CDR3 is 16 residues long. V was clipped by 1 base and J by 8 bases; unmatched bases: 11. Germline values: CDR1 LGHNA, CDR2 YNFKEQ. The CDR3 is CASSQGYGGGPDEQFF. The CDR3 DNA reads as TGTGCCAGCAGCCAAGGGTACGGGGGAGGGCCCGATGAGCAGTTCTTC.

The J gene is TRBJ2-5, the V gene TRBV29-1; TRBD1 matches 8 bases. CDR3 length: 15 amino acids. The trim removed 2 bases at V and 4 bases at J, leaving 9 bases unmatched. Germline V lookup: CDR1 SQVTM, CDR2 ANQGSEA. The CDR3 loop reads CSVEWRTGPRETQYF. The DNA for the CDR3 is TGCAGCGTTGAATGGAGGACAGGGCCCCGAGAGACCCAGTACTTC.

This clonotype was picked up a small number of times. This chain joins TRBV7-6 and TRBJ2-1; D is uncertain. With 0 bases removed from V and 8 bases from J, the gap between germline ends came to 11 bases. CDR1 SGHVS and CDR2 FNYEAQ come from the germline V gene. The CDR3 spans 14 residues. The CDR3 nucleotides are TGTGCCAGCAGCTTAGCTGGGCTCAAGGATGAGCAGTTCTTC. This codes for CASSLAGLKDEQFF.